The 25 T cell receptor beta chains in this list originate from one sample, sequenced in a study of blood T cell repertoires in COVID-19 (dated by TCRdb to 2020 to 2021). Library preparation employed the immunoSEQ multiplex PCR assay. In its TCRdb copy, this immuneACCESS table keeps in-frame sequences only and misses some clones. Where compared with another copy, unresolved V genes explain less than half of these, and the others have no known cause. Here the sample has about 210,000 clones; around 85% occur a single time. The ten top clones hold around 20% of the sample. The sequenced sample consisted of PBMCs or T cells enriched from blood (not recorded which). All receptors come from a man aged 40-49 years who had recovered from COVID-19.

CDR3 coding DNA: TGTGCCAGCAGCTTAGTCGCGGGTGATGAGCAGTACTTC. Translation: CASSLVAGDEQYF. This chain links TRBV11-2 with TRBJ2-7, with D possibly TRBD2 on 5 matching bases. This CDR3 spans 13 amino acids. V was pared by 1 base and J by 7 bases, with 11 bases between. Germline V CDR1 and CDR2: SGHAT, FQNNGV.

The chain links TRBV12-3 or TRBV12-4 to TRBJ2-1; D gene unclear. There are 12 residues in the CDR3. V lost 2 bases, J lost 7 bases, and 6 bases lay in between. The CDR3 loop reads CASSLIMNEQFF. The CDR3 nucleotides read TGTGCCAGCAGTTTAATCATGAATGAGCAGTTCTTC.

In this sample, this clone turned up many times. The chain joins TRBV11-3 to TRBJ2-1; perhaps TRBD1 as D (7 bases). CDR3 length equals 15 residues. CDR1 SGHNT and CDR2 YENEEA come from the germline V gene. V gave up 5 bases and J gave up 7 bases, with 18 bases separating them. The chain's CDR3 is CASSLRGTARNEQFF. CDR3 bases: TGTGCCAGCAGCCTTCGGGGGACAGCTAGGAATGAGCAGTTCTTC.

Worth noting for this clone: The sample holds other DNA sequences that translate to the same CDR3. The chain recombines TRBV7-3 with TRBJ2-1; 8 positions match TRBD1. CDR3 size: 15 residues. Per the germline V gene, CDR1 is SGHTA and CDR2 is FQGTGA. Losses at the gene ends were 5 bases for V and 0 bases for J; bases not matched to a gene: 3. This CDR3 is CASSPDRGSYNEQFF. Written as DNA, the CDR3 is TGTGCCAGCAGCCCCGACAGGGGCTCCTACAATGAGCAGTTCTTC.

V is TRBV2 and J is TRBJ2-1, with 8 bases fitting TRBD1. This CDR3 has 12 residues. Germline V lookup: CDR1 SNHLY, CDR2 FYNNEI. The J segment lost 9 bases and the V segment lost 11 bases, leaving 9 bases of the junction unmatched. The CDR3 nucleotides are TGTGCCGGACAGGGACAGTCGACTGAGCAGTTCTTC. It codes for CAGQGQSTEQFF.

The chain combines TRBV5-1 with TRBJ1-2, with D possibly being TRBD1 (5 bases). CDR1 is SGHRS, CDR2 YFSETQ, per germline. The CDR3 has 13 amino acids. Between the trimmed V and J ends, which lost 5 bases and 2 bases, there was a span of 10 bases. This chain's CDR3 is CASSQGYNYGYTF. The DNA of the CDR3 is TGCGCCAGCAGTCAGGGCTACAACTATGGCTACACCTTC.

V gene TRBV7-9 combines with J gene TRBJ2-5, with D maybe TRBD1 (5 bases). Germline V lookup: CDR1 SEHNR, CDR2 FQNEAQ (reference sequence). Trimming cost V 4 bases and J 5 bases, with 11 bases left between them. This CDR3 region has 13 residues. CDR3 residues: CASSSRAQETQYF. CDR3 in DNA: TGTGCCAGCAGCTCCAGGGCCCAGGAGACCCAGTACTTC.

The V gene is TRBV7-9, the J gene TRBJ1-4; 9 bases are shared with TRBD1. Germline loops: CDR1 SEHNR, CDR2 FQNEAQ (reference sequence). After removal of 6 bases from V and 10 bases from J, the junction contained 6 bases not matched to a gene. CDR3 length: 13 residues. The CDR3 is CASRRTGEGKLFF. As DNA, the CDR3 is TGTGCCAGCAGACGGACAGGGGAAGGAAAACTGTTTTTT.

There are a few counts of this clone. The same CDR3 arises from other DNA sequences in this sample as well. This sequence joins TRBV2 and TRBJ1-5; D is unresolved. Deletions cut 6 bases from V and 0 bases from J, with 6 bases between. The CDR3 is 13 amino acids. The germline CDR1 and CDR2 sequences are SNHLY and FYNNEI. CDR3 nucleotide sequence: TGTGCCAGCAGGAGGGATAGCAATCAGCCCCAGCATTTT. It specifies CASRRDSNQPQHF. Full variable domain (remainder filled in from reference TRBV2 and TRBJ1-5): EPEVTQTPSHQVTQMGQEVILRCVPISNHLYFYWYRQILGQKVEFLVSFYNNEISEKSEIFDDQFSVERPDGSNFTLKIRSTKLEDSAMYFCASRRDSNQPQHFGDGTRLSIL.

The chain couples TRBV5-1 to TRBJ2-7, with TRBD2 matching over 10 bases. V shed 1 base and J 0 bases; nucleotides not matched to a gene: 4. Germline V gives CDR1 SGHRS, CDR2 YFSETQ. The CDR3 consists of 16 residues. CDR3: CASSLRLAGSSYEQYF. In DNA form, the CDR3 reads TGCGCCAGCAGCTTGCGACTAGCGGGTAGCTCCTACGAGCAGTACTTC.

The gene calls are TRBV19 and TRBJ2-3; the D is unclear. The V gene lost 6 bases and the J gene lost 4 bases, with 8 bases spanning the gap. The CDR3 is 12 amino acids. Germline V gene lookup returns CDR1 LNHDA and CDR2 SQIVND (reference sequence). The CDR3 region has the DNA TGTGCCAGTAGGCTAGGAGCAGATACGCAGTATTTT. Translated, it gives CASRLGADTQYF.

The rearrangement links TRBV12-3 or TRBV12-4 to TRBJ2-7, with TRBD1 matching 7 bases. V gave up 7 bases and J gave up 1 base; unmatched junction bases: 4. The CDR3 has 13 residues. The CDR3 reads CASTRDSSYEQYF. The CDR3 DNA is TGTGCCAGCACTCGGGACAGTTCCTACGAGCAGTACTTC.

The CDR3 region is CASSQEGGAFETQYF. The CDR3 DNA sequence: TGCGCCAGCAGCCAAGAGGGGGGGGCCTTTGAGACCCAGTACTTC. The chain combines TRBV4-1 with TRBJ2-5; TRBD2 might be the D (7 bases). With 0 bases removed from V and 5 bases from J, the gap between germline ends came to 13 bases. Germline V gene data show CDR1 as MGHRA and CDR2 as YSYEKL. This CDR3 has 15 residues.

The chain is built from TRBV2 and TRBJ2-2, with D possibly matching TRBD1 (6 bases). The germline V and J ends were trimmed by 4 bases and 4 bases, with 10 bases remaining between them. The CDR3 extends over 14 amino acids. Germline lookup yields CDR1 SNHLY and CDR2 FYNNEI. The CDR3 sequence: CASSARGSTGELFF. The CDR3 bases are TGTGCCAGCAGTGCCAGGGGTAGCACCGGGGAGCTGTTTTTT.

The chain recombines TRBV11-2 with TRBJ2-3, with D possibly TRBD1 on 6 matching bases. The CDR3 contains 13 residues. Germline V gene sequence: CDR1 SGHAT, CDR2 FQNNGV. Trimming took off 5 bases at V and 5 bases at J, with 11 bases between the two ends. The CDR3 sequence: CASSGRRGDTQYF. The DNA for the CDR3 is TGTGCCAGCAGCGGACGCAGGGGAGATACGCAGTATTTT.

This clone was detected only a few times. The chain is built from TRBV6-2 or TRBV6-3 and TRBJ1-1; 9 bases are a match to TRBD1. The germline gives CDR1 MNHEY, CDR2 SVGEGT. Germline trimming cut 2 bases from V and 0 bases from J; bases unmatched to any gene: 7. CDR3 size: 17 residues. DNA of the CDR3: TGTGCCAGCAGTTACGAGTCCGGGACAGGGTTGAACACTGAAGCTTTCTTT. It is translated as CASSYESGTGLNTEAFF.

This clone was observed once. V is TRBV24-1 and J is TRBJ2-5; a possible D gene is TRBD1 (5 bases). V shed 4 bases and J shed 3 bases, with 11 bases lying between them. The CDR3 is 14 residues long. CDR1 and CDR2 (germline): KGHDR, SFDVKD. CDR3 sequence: CATSDIGQEETQYF. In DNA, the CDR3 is TGTGCCACCAGTGACATCGGACAAGAAGAGACCCAGTACTTC.

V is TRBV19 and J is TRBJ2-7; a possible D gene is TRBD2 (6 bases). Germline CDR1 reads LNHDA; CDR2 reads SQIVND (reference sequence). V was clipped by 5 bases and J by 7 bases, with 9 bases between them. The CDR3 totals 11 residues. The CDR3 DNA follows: TGTGCCAGTAGTTTCGGGGGTGAGCAGTACTTC. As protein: CASSFGGEQYF.

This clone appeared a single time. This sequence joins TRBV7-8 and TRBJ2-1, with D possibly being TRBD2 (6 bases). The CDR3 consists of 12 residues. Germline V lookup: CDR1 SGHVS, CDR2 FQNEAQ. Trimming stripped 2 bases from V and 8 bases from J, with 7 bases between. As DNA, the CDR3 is TGTGCCAGCAGCTTATGGGGGGATGAGCAGTTCTTC. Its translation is CASSLWGDEQFF.

This CDR3 is CASSVQGDQETQYF. CDR3 bases: TGCGCCAGCAGCGTACAGGGGGACCAAGAGACCCAGTACTTC. V and J are TRBV5-1 and TRBJ2-5; 8 bases agree with TRBD1. The CDR3 contains 14 residues. The ends lost 4 bases at V and 0 bases at J; junction bases unmatched: 2. Germline V gene lookup returns CDR1 SGHRS and CDR2 YFSETQ.

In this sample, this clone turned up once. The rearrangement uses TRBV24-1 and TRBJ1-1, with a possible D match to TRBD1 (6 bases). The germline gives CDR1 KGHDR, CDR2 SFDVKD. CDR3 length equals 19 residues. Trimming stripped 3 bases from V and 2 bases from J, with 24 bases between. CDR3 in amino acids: CATSDGGRGARNHNTEAFF. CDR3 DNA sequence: TGTGCCACCAGTGATGGGGGGAGGGGGGCTCGAAACCATAACACTGAAGCTTTCTTT.

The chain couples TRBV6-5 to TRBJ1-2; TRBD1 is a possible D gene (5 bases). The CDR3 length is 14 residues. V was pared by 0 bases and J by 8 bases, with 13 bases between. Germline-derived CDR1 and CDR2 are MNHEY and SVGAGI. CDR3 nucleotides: TGTGCCAGCAGTTACTCGGAGGGGCGTATCGGCTACACCTTC. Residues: CASSYSEGRIGYTF.

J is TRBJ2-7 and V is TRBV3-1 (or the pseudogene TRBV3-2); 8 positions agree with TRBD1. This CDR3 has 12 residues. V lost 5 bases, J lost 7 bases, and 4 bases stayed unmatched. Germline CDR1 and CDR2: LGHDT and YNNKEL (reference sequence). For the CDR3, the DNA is TGTGCCAGCAGCACAGGGGGTAATGAGCAGTACTTC. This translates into CASSTGGNEQYF.

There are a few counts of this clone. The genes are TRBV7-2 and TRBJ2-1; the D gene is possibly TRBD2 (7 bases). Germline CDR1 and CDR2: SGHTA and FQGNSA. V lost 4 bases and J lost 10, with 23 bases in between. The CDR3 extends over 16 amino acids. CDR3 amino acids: CASSSIVGGRIWEQFF. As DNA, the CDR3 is TGTGCCAGCAGCTCAATCGTCGGGGGGCGGATTTGGGAGCAGTTCTTC. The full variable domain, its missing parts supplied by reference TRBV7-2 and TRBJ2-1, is GAGVSQSPSNKVTEKGKDVELRCDPISGHTALYWYRQSLGQGLEFLIYFQGNSAPDKSGLPSDRFSAERTGGSVSTLTIQRTQQEDSAVYLCASSSIVGGRIWEQFFGPGTRLTVL.

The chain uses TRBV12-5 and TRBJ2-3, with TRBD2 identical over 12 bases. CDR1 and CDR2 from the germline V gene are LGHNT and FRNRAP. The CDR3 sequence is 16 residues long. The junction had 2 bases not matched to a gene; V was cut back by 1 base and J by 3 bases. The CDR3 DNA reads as TGTGCTAGTGGTTTGGGACTAGCGGGAGCTACAGATACGCAGTATTTT. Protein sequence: CASGLGLAGATDTQYF.